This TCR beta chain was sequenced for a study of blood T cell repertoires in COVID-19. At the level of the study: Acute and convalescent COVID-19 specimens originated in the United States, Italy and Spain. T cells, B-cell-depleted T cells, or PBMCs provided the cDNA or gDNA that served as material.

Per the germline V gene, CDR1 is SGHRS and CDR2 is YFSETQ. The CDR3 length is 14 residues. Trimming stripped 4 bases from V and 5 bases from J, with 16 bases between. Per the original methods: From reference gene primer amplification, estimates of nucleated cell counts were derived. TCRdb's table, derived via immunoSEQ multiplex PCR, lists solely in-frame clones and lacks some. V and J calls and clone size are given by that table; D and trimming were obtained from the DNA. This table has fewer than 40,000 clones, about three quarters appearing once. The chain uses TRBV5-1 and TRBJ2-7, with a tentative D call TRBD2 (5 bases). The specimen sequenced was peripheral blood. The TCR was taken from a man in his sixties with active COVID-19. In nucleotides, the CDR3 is TGCGCCAGCAGCCCGCAAGCGGAGATAAACGAGCAGTACTTC. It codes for CASSPQAEINEQYF.